These T cell receptor beta chains were read from a single sample in a study of blood T cell repertoires in COVID-19. Clones were sequenced by immunoSEQ multiplex PCR, and TCRdb holds only the in-frame ones, with some missing. The table lists approximately 66,000 clones, 73% of them singletons, with approximately 20% in the top ten. The sample consisted of peripheral blood. These receptor sequences come from a man aged 55 to 69 with acute or convalescent COVID-19. Each CDR3 is given with its conserved first and last residue. D genes are given only for firm matches. For some rows the clone size is stated as once, few or many, or as a class when expanded; others skip it.

clone_size j_call d_call v_call cdr3_aa cdr3_nt
- TRBJ1-1 TRBD1 TRBV5-4 CASGQQGRNTEAFF TGTGCCAGCGGCCAACAGGGGCGGAACACTGAAGCTTTCTTT
- TRBJ2-3 TRBD1 TRBV12-3/TRBV12-4 CASSYGQVTQYF TGTGCCAGCAGTTACGGACAGGTCACGCAGTATTTT
- TRBJ2-3 - TRBV7-2 CASRPGLITDTQYF TGTGCCAGCAGGCCAGGACTGATCACAGATACGCAGTATTTT
few TRBJ1-6 - TRBV10-1 CASSESGRSPLHF TGCGCCAGCAGTGAGTCGGGGCGTTCACCCCTCCACTTT
- TRBJ1-2 TRBD1 TRBV5-1 CASSLARTGGSSYTF TGCGCCAGCAGCTTGGCCCGGACAGGGGGCTCGAGCTACACCTTC
- TRBJ1-5 - TRBV9 CASSVREGSNQPQHF TGTGCCAGCAGCGTAAGGGAAGGGAGTAATCAGCCCCAGCATTTT
- TRBJ2-6 TRBD1 TRBV24-1 CASAPRGHGANVLTF TGTGCCTCAGCCCCCAGGGGGCATGGGGCCAACGTCCTGACTTTC
- TRBJ2-1 TRBD1 TRBV3-1/TRBV3-2 CASSPDRASYNEQFF TGTGCCAGCAGCCCGGACAGGGCCTCCTACAATGAGCAGTTCTTC
- TRBJ2-3 - TRBV3-1/TRBV3-2 CASSQLALAGSTDTQYF TGTGCCAGCAGCCAATTGGCGCTAGCTGGGAGCACAGATACGCAGTATTTT
few TRBJ1-1 - TRBV6-5 CASSYLGMNTEAFF TGTGCCAGCAGTTACCTGGGCATGAACACTGAAGCTTTCTTT
- TRBJ2-4 - TRBV9 CASSGQGGIQYF TGTGCCAGCAGCGGGCAGGGGGGCATTCAGTACTTC
- TRBJ2-1 - TRBV27 CASRRDSYNEQFF TGTGCCAGCAGACGGGACTCCTACAATGAGCAGTTCTTC
many TRBJ1-2 - TRBV5-1 CASSLGPGGNYGYTF TGCGCCAGCAGCTTGGGACCGGGAGGTAACTATGGCTACACCTTC
- TRBJ2-1 TRBD1 TRBV11-2 CASSLGIGTVSYNEQFF TGTGCCAGCAGCTTAGGTATCGGGACAGTCTCCTACAATGAGCAGTTCTTC
- TRBJ2-2 - TRBV14 CASSPLRGNTGELFF TGTGCCAGCAGCCCCCTCAGGGGGAACACCGGGGAGCTGTTTTTT
few TRBJ2-5 - TRBV5-5 CASSLANSWEERSQETQYF TGTGCCAGCAGCTTGGCCAATTCGTGGGAAGAGCGGTCACAAGAGACCCAGTACTTC
- TRBJ1-6 TRBD1 TRBV27 CASTRLGQDNSPLHF TGTGCCAGCACCCGGTTGGGACAGGATAATTCACCCCTCCACTTT
- TRBJ2-5 TRBD2 TRBV11-2 CASSLELAGGSIAKTQYF TGTGCCAGCAGCTTAGAACTGGCGGGGGGGTCCATTGCGAAGACCCAGTACTTC
- TRBJ1-4 TRBD1 TRBV28 CASSFVHRGGFGEKLFF TGTGCCAGCAGTTTCGTCCACAGGGGAGGCTTTGGTGAAAAACTGTTTTTT
- TRBJ2-5 TRBD2 TRBV7-8 CASSWEGRETQYF TGTGCCAGCAGCTGGGAGGGCCGGGAGACCCAGTACTTC
once TRBJ1-5 TRBD1 TRBV19 CASRAFGQGNQPQHF TGTGCCAGTAGGGCATTCGGACAGGGAAATCAGCCCCAGCATTTT
- TRBJ2-2 TRBD1 TRBV5-4 CASSQNQGANSPGELFF TGTGCCAGCAGCCAGAATCAGGGGGCGAATAGTCCCGGGGAGCTGTTTTTT
- TRBJ2-7 TRBD1 TRBV20-1 CSAMRQGEQYF TGCAGTGCAATGAGACAGGGCGAGCAGTACTTC
- TRBJ1-2 - TRBV5-6 CASSLGTDDYGYTF TGTGCCAGCAGCTTGGGGACAGATGACTATGGCTACACCTTC
- TRBJ1-4 - TRBV2 CASSVGTNEKLFF TGTGCCAGCAGTGTCGGGACTAATGAAAAACTGTTTTTT
once TRBJ2-5 TRBD1 TRBV7-8 CASSFGQAKAQYF TGTGCCAGCAGCTTCGGACAGGCTAAGGCCCAGTACTTC
few TRBJ2-7 TRBD2 TRBV28 CAIGLSSGSGEQYF TGTGCCATCGGCCTATCTAGCGGGTCGGGTGAGCAGTACTTC
- TRBJ2-5 - TRBV12-3/TRBV12-4 CASSLQETQYF TGTGCCAGCAGTCTCCAAGAGACCCAGTACTTC
- TRBJ2-3 TRBD1 TRBV25-1 CASSERGTGDTDTQYF TGTGCCAGCAGTGAACGCGGAACAGGGGACACAGATACGCAGTATTTT
many TRBJ2-1 - TRBV7-3 CASSLTYRDNEQFF TGTGCCAGCAGCTTAACCTACAGGGACAATGAGCAGTTCTTC
- TRBJ2-7 - TRBV28 CASNLPTGPYEQYF TGTGCCAGCAATTTACCTACAGGGCCCTACGAGCAGTACTTC
few TRBJ2-7 TRBD2 TRBV7-7 CASSRTRLGEQYF TGTGCCAGCAGCCGGACTAGATTGGGCGAGCAGTACTTC
- TRBJ1-1 - TRBV19 CASTPTVGMNTEAFF TGTGCCAGTACCCCCACGGTGGGCATGAACACTGAAGCTTTCTTT
- TRBJ1-2 TRBD1 TRBV30 CAWSGGQGYGYTF TGTGCCTGGAGTGGCGGACAGGGATATGGCTACACCTTC
- TRBJ2-1 TRBD2 TRBV27 CASSVLTSGRPTSYNEQFF TGTGCCAGCAGCGTCTTGACTAGCGGGAGGCCCACCTCCTACAATGAGCAGTTCTTC
- TRBJ1-2 TRBD1 TRBV6-1 CASREAGTGSYSYTF TGTGCCAGCAGAGAAGCCGGGACAGGGAGCTATAGCTACACCTTC
- TRBJ2-1 TRBD2 TRBV3-1/TRBV3-2 CASSQERELGEQFF TGTGCCAGCAGCCAAGAGCGGGAGTTGGGCGAGCAGTTCTTC
few TRBJ1-6 - TRBV2 CASSEFGQGNSPLHF TGTGCCAGCAGTGAATTCGGGCAGGGGAATTCACCCCTCCACTTT
- TRBJ2-5 - TRBV25-1 CASSGGVLARGETQYF TGTGCCAGCAGCGGAGGTGTATTGGCTAGAGGAGAGACCCAGTACTTC
- TRBJ1-1 - TRBV19 CASSFLQEYTNTEAFF TGTGCCAGTAGTTTCTTACAGGAGTATACGAACACTGAAGCTTTCTTT
many TRBJ2-1 TRBD2 TRBV3-1/TRBV3-2 CASEVAGTSREQFF TGTGCCAGCGAGGTAGCGGGAACATCAAGGGAGCAGTTCTTC
- TRBJ2-1 - TRBV6-2/TRBV6-3 CASSVSYSGLGHRFF TGTGCCAGCAGCGTATCCTATAGCGGCCTTGGGCATCGGTTCTTC
- TRBJ1-2 TRBD1 TRBV4-1 CASSLQTGLSNYGYTF TGCGCCAGCAGCCTTCAGACAGGGCTAAGTAACTATGGCTACACCTTC
many TRBJ2-3 TRBD2 TRBV7-9 CASSTSGNTDTQYF TGTGCCAGCAGCACTAGCGGGAACACAGATACGCAGTATTTT
many TRBJ2-2 TRBD1 TRBV3-1/TRBV3-2 CASSRGGLNTGELFF TGTGCCAGCAGCCGAGGGGGCCTGAACACCGGGGAGCTGTTTTTT
- TRBJ2-3 - TRBV24-1 CATSDLGNPGTDTQYF TGTGCCACCAGTGATCTAGGTAACCCTGGCACAGATACGCAGTATTTT
once TRBJ2-3 TRBD2 TRBV7-3 CASSLAGGPFSTDTQYF TGTGCCAGCAGCTTAGCGGGGGGACCGTTTAGCACAGATACGCAGTATTTT
- TRBJ1-2 TRBD1 TRBV18 CASSPTGTGDGYTF TGTGCCAGCTCCCCAACCGGGACAGGGGACGGCTACACCTTC
- TRBJ1-4 TRBD1 TRBV20-1 CSAAPRGLRVF TGCAGTGCCGCACCCAGGGGGCTCAGAGTTTTT
- TRBJ2-4 TRBD1 TRBV9 CASSVGDREGANIQYF TGTGCCAGCAGCGTGGGGGACAGGGAAGGGGCTAACATTCAGTACTTC
- TRBJ2-1 TRBD2 TRBV5-1 CASSLMVSGAEVEQFF TGCGCCAGCAGCTTGATGGTTAGCGGGGCAGAGGTTGAGCAGTTCTTC
- TRBJ1-2 - TRBV28 CASSLHGLRPYGYTF TGTGCCAGCAGTCTACACGGACTACGCCCCTATGGCTACACCTTC
- TRBJ2-7 TRBD2 TRBV5-4 CASRIAGGPITRSYEQYF TGTGCCAGCAGAATAGCGGGAGGGCCCATAACCCGCTCCTACGAGCAGTACTTC
- TRBJ2-6 - TRBV5-1 CASSETEANVLTF TGCGCCAGCAGCGAAACAGAGGCCAACGTCCTGACTTTC
many TRBJ1-5 - TRBV10-3 CAISGKDKNQPQHF TGTGCCATCAGTGGCAAGGACAAAAATCAGCCCCAGCATTTT
few TRBJ2-5 - TRBV5-4 CASSLREQETQYF TGTGCCAGCAGCTTACGGGAGCAAGAGACCCAGTACTTC
- TRBJ2-5 - TRBV12-5 CASGGQLETQYF TGTGCTAGTGGTGGGCAGCTAGAGACCCAGTACTTC
- TRBJ1-4 TRBD1 TRBV27 CASGPAPGQGSPTNEKLFF TGTGCCAGCGGCCCCGCCCCGGGACAGGGGTCCCCAACTAATGAAAAACTGTTTTTT
- TRBJ2-2 TRBD1 TRBV28 CASSPDRGSTGELFF TGTGCCAGCAGTCCGGACAGGGGAAGCACCGGGGAGCTGTTTTTT
- TRBJ1-2 - TRBV18 CASSPPSPSYGYTF TGTGCCAGCTCACCACCGAGCCCGAGCTATGGCTACACCTTC